This T cell receptor beta chain was profiled in a study of OX40 agonist ivuxolimab in advanced cancers. With respect to the entire study: The costimulatory receptor OX40 (CD134) was targeted by ivuxolimab, a fully human IgG2 agonistic monoclonal antibody. The paper reports the monotherapy dose-escalation portion (N of about 56 patients) of the phase I ivuxolimab trial. In the dose-escalation cohort, more than 75% of patients were male, and the mean age was around 60 years, with a range of roughly 20 to 80. Patients were allowed to have had prior anti-PD-1, anti-PD-L1 or anti-CTLA-4 therapy, and approximately 37% of the dose-escalation patients had been treated with checkpoint inhibitors. The point of sequencing TCRbeta in the periphery was to test whether ivuxolimab changed TCR sequence diversity and drove clonal T-cell expansion. Partial responses were achieved by three dose-escalation patients, of whom one had hepatocellular carcinoma and two had cutaneous melanoma. Intravenous ivuxolimab was administered to patients every 2 weeks at six dose levels: 0.01, 0.1, 0.3, 1.5, 3 and 10 mg/kg. Of the approximately 50 dose-escalation patients, hepatocellular carcinoma was present in about 20, melanoma in around 15, renal cell carcinoma in 9 and head and neck cancer in 9.

The germline ends are 13 bases apart after V is trimmed by 5 bases and J by 0 bases. The germline V gene yields SGHTA for CDR1 and FQGNSA for CDR2. The CDR3 numbers 15 residues from cysteine through phenylalanine. CDR3 DNA is the only sequence kept; it has 45 bases, read in frame from the first base. Remarks on this clone: Its antigen is still unknown. The input lacks base qualities; no much larger clone sits a single base away.

For sequencing of the TCRbeta CDR3 region, genomic DNA was extracted from the sorted cells. The immunoSEQ Assay was used for sequencing of TCRbeta CDR3 regions. In TCRdb, the immuneACCESS table is reduced to in-frame sequences with V and J assigned. These tables do not hold every clone; where another copy was compared, an unresolved V gene accounts for under half, and the others remain unexplained. For this sample there are about 69,000 clones; roughly nine tenths appear just once. The top ten clones comprise over 3% of the sample. The trial excluded patients who had a history of autoimmune disease or were on systemic immunosuppression. Peripheral blood for TCR sequencing was collected from all dose cohorts at baseline, on cycle 4 day 1, and on cycle 7 day 1. Samples were obtained from an open-label, multicenter, first-in-human phase I dose-escalation trial of ivuxolimab. Adults with locally advanced or metastatic melanoma, renal cell, hepatocellular, or head and neck squamous cell carcinoma were enrolled in the trial. CD4+ and CD8+ T cells were sorted separately from peripheral blood before TCR sequencing.

General findings and caveats noted by the study authors: At doses from 0.1 to 3.0 mg/kg, clonal expansion was seen in both CD4+ and CD8+ blood T cells between baseline and week 6. Low levels of normalized T-cell clonal expansion were also shown by some nonresponding patients. In partial responders in the 0.1-3.0 mg/kg groups, normalized peripheral clonal expansion was found to be among the lowest, especially among CD8+ T cells. On average, CD8+ T cells showed more expanded clones than CD4+ T cells after ivuxolimab. The antigen specificity of the peripheral T cells that underwent clonal expansion was not determined.

The TCR was taken from an adult with an advanced solid tumor such as melanoma, head and neck, liver or kidney cancer. The specimen was CD4+ or CD8+ T cells sorted from blood, collected in a trial of the OX40 agonist ivuxolimab. Rearrangement joined TRBV7-2 to TRBJ1-1; the D gene is possibly TRBD1, with 5 bases matching. The sequenced DNA: TGTGCCAGCAGCCCATGGACAACCATGAACACTGAAGCTTTCTTT. Its protein reads: CASSPWTTMNTEAFF.